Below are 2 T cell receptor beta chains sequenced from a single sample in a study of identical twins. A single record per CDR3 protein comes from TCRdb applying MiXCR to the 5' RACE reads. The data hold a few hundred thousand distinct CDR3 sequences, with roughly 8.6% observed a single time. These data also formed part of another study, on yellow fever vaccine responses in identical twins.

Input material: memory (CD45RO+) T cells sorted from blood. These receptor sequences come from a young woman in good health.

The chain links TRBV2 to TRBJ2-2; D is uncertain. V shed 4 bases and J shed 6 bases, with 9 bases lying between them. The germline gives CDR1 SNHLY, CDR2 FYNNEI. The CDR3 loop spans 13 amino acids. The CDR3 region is CASSGPVPGELFF. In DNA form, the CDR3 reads TGTGCCAGCAGTGGTCCTGTACCCGGGGAGCTGTTTTTT.

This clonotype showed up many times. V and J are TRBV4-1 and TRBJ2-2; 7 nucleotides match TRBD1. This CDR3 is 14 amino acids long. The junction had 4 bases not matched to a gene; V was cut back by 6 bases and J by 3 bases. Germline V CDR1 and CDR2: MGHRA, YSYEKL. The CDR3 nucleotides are TGCGCCAGCAGACAGGGGTACGACACCGGGGAGCTGTTTTTT. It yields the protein CASRQGYDTGELFF.